The clone carrying this TCR beta chain was seen a few times. Its antigen is currently unknown. V gave up 0 bases and J gave up 13 bases, with 17 bases separating them. This CDR3 spans 15 amino acids. Germline assignment: CDR1 SGHRS and CDR2 YFSETQ. This specimen belongs to a study of cytomegalovirus exposure and HLA in healthy donors. Study-wide results and limits: CMV antigen specificity was confirmed in vitro for a few CMV-associated chains. Previously analyzed data showed that most TCR beta V segments were productive at a frequency of about 87% or about 30%. A later analysis reportedly identified an Asian-associated ancestry cluster as carrying fewer N-insertions than the roughly 700-donor mean.

PCR amplification relied on 60 Vbeta primers (plus 13 Jbeta primers). TCRdb's copy holds only in-frame clones and misses some; the assay was immunoSEQ multiplex PCR. The sample has around 85,000 clones; 80% are singletons. The source of this sequence is a male donor in good health and CMV-seronegative. V gene TRBV5-1 combines with J gene TRBJ1-6; D is perhaps TRBD1 (5 bases). Sequencing was performed on PBMCs. CDR3 coding DNA: TGCGCCAGCAGCTTGGATATCGGGCGGGGGTTGCCCCTCCACTTT. Protein: CASSLDIGRGLPLHF.